Presented here are 31 T cell receptor beta chains from one specimen sequenced in a study of beta chain features in type 1 diabetes. The isolated RNA, all of it, was reverse transcribed, so expressed TCRB transcripts were what got sequenced. Some clones are missing from TCRdb's copy, which holds only in-frame ones; the method was immunoSEQ multiplex PCR. The data contain 200,000 to 300,000 clones, roughly two thirds of them singletons. The sequencing sample was made of naive CD4+ T cells from blood. The receptors originated from a man aged 30 to 45 in good health.

The chain couples TRBV30 to TRBJ2-1; 7 nucleotides agree with TRBD2. This CDR3 is built from 15 residues. The V gene end was trimmed by 2 bases and the J gene end by 12 bases; junction bases not matched to a gene: 16. From germline, CDR1 is GTSNPN and CDR2 SVGIG (reference sequence). The CDR3 DNA is TGTGCCTGGAGTCGTGGGGGGGACCCGATGAGAGGGCAGTTCTTC. Its translation: CAWSRGGDPMRGQFF.

V is TRBV5-1 and J is TRBJ2-5; no clear D gene. The V end lost 4 bases, the J end lost 0 bases, and 10 bases lay between the germline ends. Germline values: CDR1 SGHRS, CDR2 YFSETQ. This CDR3 is built from 14 residues. DNA of the CDR3: TGCGCCAGCAGCACCTCGACGAACCAAGAGACCCAGTACTTC. Protein product: CASSTSTNQETQYF.

The CDR3 bases are TGTGCCAGTACGAAAGCGGGAGACTACAATGAGCAGTTCTTC. Residues: CASTKAGDYNEQFF. The chain couples TRBV28 to TRBJ2-1, with 8 bases matching TRBD2. Germline V gene data show CDR1 as MDHEN and CDR2 as SYDVKM. This CDR3 region has 14 residues. V lost 9 bases, J lost 3 bases, and 7 bases stayed unmatched.

This sequence joins TRBV28 and TRBJ1-2, with TRBD1 as a possible D gene (5 bases). The CDR3 sequence is 14 residues long. V was clipped by 6 bases and J by 4 bases, with 15 bases between them. Germline V gene lookup returns CDR1 MDHEN and CDR2 SYDVKM. The CDR3 loop is CASSPGDGAYGYTF. DNA of the CDR3: TGTGCCAGCAGCCCGGGGGACGGAGCCTATGGCTACACCTTC.

The CDR3 spells CASSFSGRSSPLHF. Here the CDR3 DNA reads TGTGCCAGCAGTTTCTCGGGGAGGAGTTCACCCCTCCACTTT. The chain links TRBV27 to TRBJ1-6; no clear D gene. CDR1 MNHEY and CDR2 SMNVEV come from the germline V gene (reference sequence). Trimming took 3 bases from V and 9 from J, leaving 12 bases between them. The CDR3 is 14 amino acids.

The chain has TRBV7-2 and TRBJ2-7; no reliable D call. V was pared by 1 base and J by 3 bases, with 7 bases between. The CDR3 contains 13 residues. Germline-derived CDR1 and CDR2 are SGHTA and FQGNSA. The CDR3 DNA reads TGTGCCAGCAGCTTAGGCCAGAACTACGAGCAGTACTTC. It encodes CASSLGQNYEQYF.

The V call is TRBV30, the J call TRBJ2-7; D may be TRBD1 (5 bases). Deletions cut 8 bases from V and 0 bases from J, with 14 bases between. This CDR3 spans 13 amino acids. The germline V gene encodes CDR1 GTSNPN and CDR2 SVGIG (reference sequence). The chain's CDR3 is CAGAGIGSYEQYF. The DNA of the CDR3 is TGTGCCGGGGCTGGGATCGGCTCCTACGAGCAGTACTTC.

This rearrangement joins TRBV2 to TRBJ1-2; 7 nucleotides match TRBD1. The ends lost 7 bases at V and 4 bases at J; junction bases unmatched: 9. CDR1 and CDR2 from the germline V gene are SNHLY and FYNNEI. The CDR3 loop spans 14 amino acids. CDR3 protein: CASTEGTALYGYTF. The CDR3 coding sequence is TGTGCCAGCACCGAAGGGACAGCGCTCTATGGCTACACCTTC.

The chain recombines TRBV5-1 with TRBJ2-1; TRBD2 aligns across 9 bases. V was pared by 0 bases and J by 0 bases, with 16 bases of the junction left unmatched. CDR3 size: 21 residues. Germline assignment: CDR1 SGHRS and CDR2 YFSETQ. The CDR3 loop reads CASSLEFRASGAHSSYNEQFF. The CDR3 DNA is TGCGCCAGCAGCTTGGAGTTTAGGGCTAGCGGGGCCCATAGCTCCTACAATGAGCAGTTCTTC.

The chain carries TRBV2 and TRBJ2-3; 8 nucleotides agree with TRBD2. From germline, CDR1 is SNHLY and CDR2 FYNNEI. The CDR3 has 13 residues. V dropped 6 bases and J dropped 4; count of bases not matched to a gene: 3. The CDR3 DNA reads TGTGCCAGCAGGCTCGGGGGGGCAGATACGCAGTATTTT. Translated, it gives CASRLGGADTQYF.

V is TRBV7-9 and J is TRBJ2-3; D might be TRBD2 (6 bases). Looked up from germline, CDR1 is SEHNR and CDR2 is FQNEAQ (reference sequence). CDR3 length equals 16 residues. Trimming took off 5 bases at V and 3 bases at J, with 18 bases between the two ends. Here the CDR3 DNA reads TGTGCCAGCAGCCGTCGACTGCCGGGAGAGACAGATACGCAGTATTTT. Translating it yields CASSRRLPGETDTQYF.

This chain uses TRBV30 with TRBJ1-2; a weak D match, TRBD1 (5 bases). The CDR3 extends over 14 amino acids. Germline values: CDR1 GTSNPN, CDR2 SVGIG (reference sequence). The CDR3: CAHAHPGKGLGYTF. CDR3 DNA: TGTGCTCACGCCCACCCGGGGAAGGGGCTTGGCTACACCTTC.

This clone was counted only a few times. The V and J genes are TRBV30 and TRBJ2-2; TRBD1 agrees at 8 bases. In germline, CDR1 is GTSNPN, CDR2 SVGIG (reference sequence). Losses at the gene ends were 3 bases for V and 8 bases for J; bases not matched to a gene: 5. This CDR3 is built from 13 residues. The CDR3, as DNA: TGTGCCTGGAGGCCGGACAGGGCAGGGGAGCTGTTTTTT. It specifies CAWRPDRAGELFF.

The J gene is TRBJ2-1, the V gene TRBV30; D uncertain. V was shortened by 2 bases and J by 6 bases, with 8 bases between the two germline ends. This CDR3 contains 12 residues. Per the germline V gene, CDR1 is GTSNPN and CDR2 is SVGIG (reference sequence). As DNA, the CDR3 is TGTGCCTGGAGTAGGGCTCTCAATGAGCAGTTCTTC. This gives the protein CAWSRALNEQFF.

The table lists this clone with a few counts. This chain connects TRBV7-9 to TRBJ2-7; D not resolved. The length of the CDR3 is 12 residues. Germline CDR1 and CDR2: SEHNR and FQNEAQ (reference sequence). The V gene lost 5 bases and the J gene lost 3 bases, with 8 bases spanning the gap. In DNA, the CDR3 is TGTGCCAGCAGCGGGGTCAACTACGAGCAGTACTTC. Translated, it gives CASSGVNYEQYF. The full variable domain, rest sourced from reference TRBV7-9 and TRBJ2-7, is DTGVSQNPRHKITKRGQNVTFRCDPISEHNRLYWYRQTLGQGPEFLTYFQNEAQLEKSRLLSDRFSAERPKGSFSTLEIQRTEQGDSAMYLCASSGVNYEQYFGPGTRLTVT.

This clone has only a few counts. The J gene is TRBJ2-5, the V gene TRBV15; the match to TRBD1 covers 9 bases. Germline V gene lookup returns CDR1 LNHNV and CDR2 YYDKDF (reference sequence). With V trimmed by 4 bases and J by 4 bases, 10 bases remained unmatched. The CDR3 totals 16 residues. The CDR3 reads CATSTRQGQGGETQYF. For the CDR3, the DNA is TGTGCCACCAGCACAAGACAGGGACAGGGCGGAGAGACCCAGTACTTC.

The chain combines TRBV30 with TRBJ2-2, with unresolved D. Trimming took off 5 bases at V and 7 bases at J, with 14 bases between the two ends. Germline CDR1 GTSNPN, CDR2 SVGIG (reference sequence). The CDR3 runs to 13 residues. The CDR3 loop reads CAWVSVGHGELFF. The CDR3 region has the DNA TGTGCCTGGGTCTCAGTTGGGCACGGGGAGCTGTTTTTT. The full variable domain, rest sourced from reference TRBV30 and TRBJ2-2, is SQTIHQWPATLVQPVGSPLSLECTVEGTSNPNLYWYRQAAGRGLQLLFYSVGIGQISSEVPQNLSASRPQDRQFILSSKKLLLSDSGFYLCAWVSVGHGELFFGEGSRLTVL.

In this sample, this clone turned up a few times. This chain links TRBV29-1 with TRBJ2-5; D is unclear. The V gene lost 4 bases and the J gene lost 5 bases, with 11 bases spanning the gap. This CDR3 has 12 amino acids. Germline lookup yields CDR1 SQVTM and CDR2 ANQGSEA. CDR3 region: CSVGLGTETQYF. Here the CDR3 DNA reads TGCAGCGTTGGACTGGGCACGGAGACCCAGTACTTC.

The genes are TRBV30 and TRBJ1-1; unclear D gene. Germline CDR1 is GTSNPN and CDR2 is SVGIG (reference sequence). The CDR3 sequence is 13 residues long. V lost 1 base and J lost 7, with 13 bases in between. CDR3 amino acids: CAWSGQLGNEAFF. In DNA form, the CDR3 reads TGTGCCTGGAGTGGTCAATTGGGTAATGAAGCTTTCTTT.

The sample holds a few counts of this clone. The chain links TRBV30 to TRBJ2-7; D ambiguous. V was cut by 6 bases and J by 2 bases, with 17 bases left in between. Looked up from germline, CDR1 is GTSNPN and CDR2 is SVGIG (reference sequence). The CDR3 runs to 14 residues. CDR3 sequence reads: CACLRREITYEQYF. The CDR3 DNA reads TGTGCCTGCCTCAGACGAGAGATAACCTACGAGCAGTACTTC.

The chain joins TRBV5-1 to TRBJ2-6; D gene uncertain. The germline V gene encodes CDR1 SGHRS and CDR2 YFSETQ. Trimming cost V 3 bases and J 2 bases, with 12 bases left between them. The CDR3 consists of 16 residues. The CDR3 DNA sequence: TGCGCCAGCAGCTGGCTGATGACGGCTGGGGCCAACGTCCTGACTTTC. This codes for CASSWLMTAGANVLTF.

This chain joins TRBV30 and TRBJ2-4; D ambiguous. Germline V lookup: CDR1 GTSNPN, CDR2 SVGIG (reference sequence). This CDR3 is built from 13 residues. The germline V and J ends were trimmed by 2 bases and 0 bases, with 5 bases remaining between them. The CDR3 is CAWSSLAKNIQYF. CDR3 sequence (DNA): TGTGCCTGGAGTTCCTTAGCCAAAAACATTCAGTACTTC.

The sample holds a few counts of this clone. The chain joins TRBV21-1 to TRBJ2-5. TRBV21-1 is designated a pseudogene. CDR3 size: 15 residues. The CDR3 region has the DNA TGTGCCAGCAGCAAGCCACTGGGGTACCAAGAGACCCAGTACTTC. This sequence encodes CASSKPLGYQETQYF.

The rearrangement links TRBV25-1 to TRBJ2-7, with a tentative D call TRBD2 (6 bases). The CDR3 loop spans 15 amino acids. Germline CDR1 MGHDK, CDR2 SYGVNS. Trimming shortened V by 1 base and J by 5 bases, and 15 bases separated the two germline ends. The CDR3 DNA follows: TGTGCCAGCAGTGAATCGGAGGGAGCTCACAACGAGCAGTACTTC. This codes for CASSESEGAHNEQYF.

J is TRBJ2-5 and V is TRBV29-1, with D perhaps TRBD1 (7 bases). The germline V gene encodes CDR1 SQVTM and CDR2 ANQGSEA. This CDR3 is built from 12 residues. V was trimmed by 6 bases and J by 3 bases, leaving 11 bases between them. The CDR3: CSVSRGEETQYF. The CDR3 DNA sequence: TGCAGCGTCTCCAGGGGGGAAGAGACCCAGTACTTC.

The chain joins TRBV14 to TRBJ2-7; no reliable D call. CDR1 is SGHDN, CDR2 FVKESK, per germline. The CDR3 has 12 residues. V lost 2 bases and J 3 bases, leaving 5 bases between the germline ends. The CDR3, as DNA: TGTGCCAGCAGCCAATCCATCTACGAGCAGTACTTC. Encoded protein: CASSQSIYEQYF.

The chain couples TRBV7-2 to TRBJ2-6; 7 bases fit TRBD1. Losses at the gene ends were 10 bases for V and 2 bases for J; bases not matched to a gene: 2. This CDR3 contains 13 residues. Germline lookup yields CDR1 SGHTA and CDR2 FQGNSA. The CDR3 DNA is TGTGCCATAACAGGGGCTGGGGCCAACGTCCTGACTTTC. The encoded protein is CAITGAGANVLTF.

The chain has TRBV11-2 and TRBJ2-5, with D perhaps assigned TRBD1 or TRBD2 (7 bases each). The CDR3 extends over 16 amino acids. Germline values: CDR1 SGHAT, CDR2 FQNNGV. Trimming took 5 bases from V and 3 from J, leaving 19 bases between them. The CDR3 coding sequence is TGTGCCAGCAGCGGGCCCCCAGGGGGGGTCAAAGAGACCCAGTACTTC. Its protein product is CASSGPPGGVKETQYF.

The chain is built from TRBV30 and TRBJ2-1, with D perhaps being TRBD1 or TRBD2 (5 bases each). The CDR3 consists of 12 residues. Germline CDR1 GTSNPN, CDR2 SVGIG (reference sequence). The V end lost 7 bases, the J end lost 4 bases, and 11 bases lay between the germline ends. CDR3: CASGTEYNEQFF. The CDR3 coding sequence is TGTGCCTCCGGGACGGAGTACAATGAGCAGTTCTTC.

V gene TRBV7-2 combines with J gene TRBJ2-5; no reliable D call. The CDR3 is 13 residues long. CDR1 is SGHTA and CDR2 is FQGNSA in the germline V gene. The V end lost 6 bases, the J end lost 6 bases, and 14 bases lay between the germline ends. This CDR3 is CASRGGPAQTQYF. The CDR3 DNA follows: TGTGCCAGCAGAGGTGGACCCGCCCAGACCCAGTACTTC.

The chain uses TRBV9 and TRBJ1-2; D might be TRBD1 (5 bases). CDR3 length equals 14 residues. Germline V gene lookup returns CDR1 SGDLS and CDR2 YYNGEE. Between the trimmed V and J ends, which lost 0 bases and 8 bases, there was a span of 14 bases. In nucleotides, the CDR3 is TGTGCCAGCAGCGTAGCTGAGGGGTTGCGCGGCTACACCTTC. Translated, it gives CASSVAEGLRGYTF.